This T cell receptor beta chain was captured in a study of CD8+CD57+ T cells in acquired aplastic anemia. Turning to the study itself: An average of around 3.5 ug of DNA was obtained from sorted CD4+ and CD8+ cells.

Findings of the study overall: Patients and controls had CD8+ Simpson's diversity values that were not significantly distinct.

Genomic DNA was employed as the template in profiling TCR beta VDJ and CDR3. One entry per CDR3 protein, called by TCRdb with MiXCR from the reads. The sample consists of 160,000 or so distinct CDR3 sequences, around 43% of them appearing once. Patients chosen for sequencing had CD8+CD57+ cells that had expanded, as shown by flow cytometry. Severe acquired aplastic anemia was present in all patients. CDR3 length equals 15 residues. V shed 3 bases and J 8 bases; nucleotides not matched to a gene: 5. The V gene's germline CDR1 is SGHRS and CDR2 YFSETQ. This clonotype occurred many times. Its specificity is unknown.

This TCR was sampled from a human donor with aplastic anemia. The chain recombines TRBV5-1 with TRBJ2-1; 13 bases align to TRBD2. Source material: sorted CD4+, CD8+, or CD8+CD57+ T cells (not recorded which) from PBMCs. The CDR3 DNA is TGCGCCAGCAGCTCCGGGACTAGCGGGAACGATGAGCAGTTCTTC. Protein: CASSSGTSGNDEQFF. The whole variable domain, remainder taken from reference TRBV5-1 and TRBJ2-1, is KAGVTQTPRYLIKTRGQQVTLSCSPISGHRSVSWYQQTPGQGLQFLFEYFSETQRNKGNFPGRFSGRQFSNSRSEMNVSTLELGDSALYLCASSSGTSGNDEQFFGPGTRLTVL.